One and the same sample provided the 32 T cell receptor beta chains below, sequenced in a study of T cells after yellow fever vaccination. Using its own MiXCR run on the 5' RACE reads, TCRdb lists one record per CDR3 protein. The sample carries under 50,000 distinct CDR3 sequences, about 6.3% recorded once. The source was PBMCs, either bulk or a sorted T-cell subset (CD4+, CD8+, memory, or dextramer-sorted; not recorded which), collected 45 days after the yellow fever booster vaccination. These receptors originate from a man aged 25-45 years who received the YFV17D yellow fever vaccine.

This clonotype was recorded at least ten times. The chain recombines TRBV6-4 with TRBJ2-1, with unresolved D. V was cut by 6 bases and J by 9 bases, with 15 bases left in between. The CDR3 runs to 13 residues. CDR1 is MRHNA and CDR2 is SNTAGT in the germline V gene. In nucleotides, the CDR3 is TGTGCCAGCAGCGAAGTACACGAAGGTGAGCAGTTCTTC. This sequence encodes CASSEVHEGEQFF.

This clonotype was recorded at least ten times. The V and J genes are TRBV5-5 and TRBJ1-1; 7 nucleotides line up with TRBD1. The germline V gene has CDR1 SGHKS and CDR2 YYEKEE (reference sequence). The J segment lost 1 base and the V segment lost 1 base, leaving 1 base of the junction unmatched. This CDR3 has 14 residues. The CDR3 nucleotides read TGTGCCAGCAGCTTGACAGGGGAGAACACTGAAGCTTTCTTT. Translation gives CASSLTGENTEAFF.

Written as DNA, the CDR3 is TGTGCCAGCATTGGACAGTGGGGCCAGCCCCAGCATTTT. Its translation: CASIGQWGQPQHF. The chain is built from TRBV28 and TRBJ1-5, with a weak D call TRBD1 (6 bases). Germline V gene data show CDR1 as MDHEN and CDR2 as SYDVKM. Trimming took off 7 bases at V and 7 bases at J, with 14 bases between the two ends. The CDR3 contains 13 residues.

V gene TRBV5-1 combines with J gene TRBJ2-7, with 8 bases fitting TRBD1. Per the germline V gene, CDR1 is SGHRS and CDR2 is YFSETQ. The V gene end was trimmed by 3 bases and the J gene end by 3 bases; junction bases not matched to a gene: 8. This CDR3 is 15 amino acids long. The CDR3 region is CASSSRDRSVYEQYF. The CDR3 DNA reads TGCGCCAGCAGCTCGAGGGACAGGAGTGTCTACGAGCAGTACTTC.

The V gene is TRBV11-2, the J gene TRBJ1-2; D is undetermined. Germline V gene sequence: CDR1 SGHAT, CDR2 FQNNGV. CDR3 length equals 13 residues. V lost 5 bases, J lost 5 bases, and 12 bases lay in between. The CDR3 DNA reads as TGTGCCAGCAGCACCACGGGGAGATATGGCTACACCTTC. It encodes CASSTTGRYGYTF.

This clonotype was observed a handful of times. The rearrangement links TRBV7-2 to TRBJ1-3; D gene ambiguous. From germline, CDR1 is SGHTA and CDR2 FQGNSA. This CDR3 is 13 amino acids long. The V end lost 7 bases, the J end lost 3 bases, and 10 bases lay between the germline ends. The CDR3 sequence is CASTMVGGNTIYF. The DNA for the CDR3 is TGTGCCAGCACCATGGTTGGTGGAAACACCATATATTTT.

This clonotype was seen only a few times. This rearrangement joins TRBV19 to TRBJ2-6, with TRBD1 matching 11 bases. The CDR3 extends over 16 amino acids. Germline CDR1 is LNHDA and CDR2 is SQIVND (reference sequence). The ends lost 7 bases at V and 3 bases at J; junction bases unmatched: 5. The CDR3 DNA reads TGTGCCAGTACCGGACAGGGGGCCCGTGGGGCCAACGTCCTGACTTTC. Encoded protein: CASTGQGARGANVLTF.

This clonotype was observed at least ten times. The chain recombines TRBV20-1 with TRBJ1-1; D unclear. The V end was cut by 1 base, the J end by 1 base, with 13 bases between. This CDR3 is built from 15 residues. The germline CDR1 and CDR2 sequences are DFQATT and SNEGSKA (reference sequence). For the CDR3, the DNA is TGCAGTGCTAGAGTATACAGACAAAAGAACACTGAAGCTTTCTTT. Amino acid sequence: CSARVYRQKNTEAFF.

This sequence joins TRBV28 and TRBJ1-2, with 7 bases matching TRBD1. The CDR3 runs to 12 residues. The germline V gene has CDR1 MDHEN and CDR2 SYDVKM. V shed 7 bases and J 6 bases; nucleotides not matched to a gene: 5. The CDR3 nucleotides read TGTGCCAGCACAGGACAGGAAAATGGCTACACCTTC. Its translation: CASTGQENGYTF.

This clonotype showed up many times. J is TRBJ1-1 and V is TRBV7-2; the D gene is possibly TRBD1 (6 bases). The CDR3 length is 14 residues. V dropped 5 bases and J dropped 5 bases, with 15 bases sitting between them. The germline CDR1 and CDR2 sequences are SGHTA and FQGNSA. The DNA of the CDR3 is TGTGCCAGCAGCCCACAGGGATCGAAGACTGAAGCTTTCTTT. Amino acid sequence: CASSPQGSKTEAFF.

This clonotype was seen ten or more times. The chain carries TRBV11-2 and TRBJ2-1; the D is unclear. CDR1 is SGHAT, CDR2 FQNNGV, per germline. The CDR3 consists of 10 residues. Trimming removed 11 bases from V and 5 bases from J, with 7 bases in between. CDR3 bases: TGTGCCTACGTGGACAATGAGCAGTTCTTC. This translates into CAYVDNEQFF.

This clonotype was recorded at least ten times. This chain connects TRBV6-2 or TRBV6-3 to TRBJ2-1; 7 nucleotides agree with TRBD1. CDR3 length: 13 residues. Trimming took 9 bases from V and 5 from J; bases not matched to a gene: 7. Germline V gene sequence: CDR1 MNHEY, CDR2 SVGEGT. The CDR3 sequence is CASLDRFNNEQFF. The DNA for the CDR3 is TGTGCCAGTTTGGACAGGTTCAACAATGAGCAGTTCTTC.

This clonotype was counted a few times. The chain is built from TRBV10-1 and TRBJ1-3; no reliable D call. The CDR3 is 13 amino acids. The germline CDR1 and CDR2 sequences are WNHNN and SYGVQD (reference sequence). V lost 6 bases and J lost 1, with 7 bases in between. CDR3 DNA sequence: TGCGCCAGCAGCGACGGTTCTGGAAACACCATATATTTT. Protein product: CASSDGSGNTIYF.

This clonotype was detected ten times or more. The V gene is TRBV6-2 or TRBV6-3, the J gene TRBJ2-7; D is ambiguous. Germline CDR1 is MNHEY and CDR2 is SVGEGT. The CDR3 consists of 11 residues. Trimming cost V 9 bases and J 3 bases, with 9 bases left between them. The CDR3 DNA is TGTGCCAGTCACGACGGCTACGAGCAGTACTTC. This gives the protein CASHDGYEQYF.

Only a few counts were recorded for this clonotype. The V and J genes are TRBV10-2 and TRBJ2-1, with D maybe TRBD2 (6 bases). This CDR3 is 15 amino acids long. V shed 4 bases and J shed 1 base, with 11 bases lying between them. In germline, CDR1 is WSHSY, CDR2 SAAADI. The CDR3 loop is CASSARGRSYNEQFF. The CDR3 DNA reads TGCGCCAGCAGTGCCCGGGGGAGATCCTACAATGAGCAGTTCTTC.

This clonotype has more than one count but fewer than ten. The genes are TRBV7-2 and TRBJ2-5; TRBD1 matches 9 bases. The CDR3 loop spans 16 amino acids. Germline V gene sequence: CDR1 SGHTA, CDR2 FQGNSA. V was clipped by 5 bases and J by 2 bases; unmatched bases: 9. This CDR3 reads CASSAGQGPRQETQYF. DNA for the CDR3: TGTGCCAGCAGCGCAGGACAGGGGCCCCGACAAGAGACCCAGTACTTC. Together with reference TRBV7-2 and TRBJ2-5, the CDR3 gives the full variable domain: GAGVSQSPSNKVTEKGKDVELRCDPISGHTALYWYRQSLGQGLEFLIYFQGNSAPDKSGLPSDRFSAERTGGSVSTLTIQRTQQEDSAVYLCASSAGQGPRQETQYFGPGTRLLVL.

This clonotype was counted at least ten times. The chain couples TRBV20-1 to TRBJ1-2, with TRBD1 as a possible D gene (5 bases). The CDR3 is 14 amino acids. V lost 0 bases and J lost 13, with 21 bases in between. Germline V lookup: CDR1 DFQATT, CDR2 SNEGSKA (reference sequence). The CDR3 spells CSARDHGKRDFTTF. CDR3 bases: TGCAGTGCTAGAGATCACGGCAAGCGGGACTTTACCACCTTC.

The table lists this clonotype with a few counts. The chain uses TRBV24-1 and TRBJ2-2; TRBD2 matches 9 bases. Unmatched junction bases numbered 8, after V lost 3 bases and J lost 1 base. The CDR3 covers 18 residues. CDR1 is KGHDR and CDR2 is SFDVKD in the germline V gene. The CDR3 nucleotides are TGTGCCACCAGTGATCCCCCCGGTAGCGGGAGGAACACCGGGGAGCTGTTTTTT. Amino acid sequence: CATSDPPGSGRNTGELFF.

This clonotype was counted ten times or more. The junction departs from germline at one end; a sequencing error may be responsible. The chain has TRBV20-1 and TRBJ1-5; no clear D gene. Germline V gene sequence: CDR1 DFQATT, CDR2 SNEGSKA (reference sequence). The CDR3 has 15 amino acids. The CDR3 here is CSARELGNSNQPQHF. CDR3 coding DNA: TGCAGTGCTCGAGAGCTCGGTAATAGCAATCAGCCCCAGCATTTT.

As concerns this clonotype: Given a much more abundant clone one base away, this may be a read error. The chain recombines TRBV10-3 with TRBJ1-1; TRBD1 matches at 10 bases. CDR3 length: 15 amino acids. Trimming at V came to 6 bases and at J to 1 base, leaving 5 bases not matched to a gene. CDR1 ENHRY and CDR2 SYGVKD come from the germline V gene. The CDR3 loop is CAISAGTGANTEAFF. The CDR3 region has the DNA TGTGCCATCAGCGCCGGGACAGGGGCGAACACTGAAGCTTTCTTT.

Concerning this clonotype: This may arise from a read error, as a much more abundant clone is one base away. This chain connects TRBV6-5 to TRBJ1-4, with D uncertain. The germline gives CDR1 MNHEY, CDR2 SVGAGI. CDR3 length equals 15 residues. CDR3 bases: TGTGCCAGCAGTTACTCCCGCTCGGCTAATGAAATACTGTTTTTT. As protein: CASSYSRSANEILFF.

The chain carries TRBV15 and TRBJ2-5; D gene unclear. The CDR3 is made up of 14 amino acids. In germline, CDR1 is LNHNV, CDR2 YYDKDF (reference sequence). Trimming removed 0 bases at V and 4 bases at J, with 9 bases between. The CDR3 DNA is TGTGCCACCAGCAGAGACGAAGGGCTAGAGACCCAGTACTTC. Encoded protein: CATSRDEGLETQYF.

The chain links TRBV20-1 to TRBJ2-2; no reliable D call. This CDR3 comprises 14 residues. Germline CDR1 and CDR2: DFQATT and SNEGSKA (reference sequence). The V gene lost 6 bases and the J gene lost 4 bases, with 15 bases spanning the gap. In nucleotides, the CDR3 is TGCAGTGCAACAAGGGTTACGGGCACCGGGGAGCTGTTTTTT. It is translated as CSATRVTGTGELFF.

This clonotype was seen a handful of times. The V and J genes are TRBV7-6 and TRBJ2-1, with TRBD1 as a possible D gene (6 bases). The length of the CDR3 is 15 residues. Trimming cost V 5 bases and J 6 bases, with 17 bases left between them. The V gene's germline CDR1 is SGHVS and CDR2 FNYEAQ. CDR3 amino acids: CASSLQGVGVNEQFF. In nucleotides, the CDR3 is TGTGCCAGCAGCCTACAGGGAGTAGGTGTCAATGAGCAGTTCTTC.

The sample holds a few counts of this clonotype. The rearrangement joins TRBV4-1 to TRBJ1-6; D is undetermined. V gave up 0 bases and J gave up 10 bases, with 10 bases separating them. CDR1 and CDR2 from the germline V gene are MGHRA and YSYEKL. This CDR3 spans 14 amino acids. CDR3 loop: CASSQDRVVSPLHF. The CDR3 DNA reads as TGCGCCAGCAGCCAAGATCGGGTCGTCTCACCCCTCCACTTT.

This clonotype came up many times. V usage is TRBV18 and J usage is TRBJ1-5; D might be TRBD1 (5 bases). The V gene's germline CDR1 is KGHSH and CDR2 LQKENI. The V and J ends lost 3 bases and 2 bases respectively, with 8 bases between them. The CDR3 runs 14 residues. In nucleotides, the CDR3 is TGTGCCAGCTCACCGGGAGGGGGCAATCAGCCCCAGCATTTT. Its translation is CASSPGGGNQPQHF.

The genes are TRBV5-1 and TRBJ2-7; weak D call: TRBD1 (5 bases). The germline V gene encodes CDR1 SGHRS and CDR2 YFSETQ. The CDR3 consists of 14 residues. Trimming left V 4 bases short and J 0 bases short, with 11 bases between. CDR3 loop: CASSLARVSYEQYF. CDR3 bases: TGCGCCAGCAGCCTGGCCAGGGTCTCCTACGAGCAGTACTTC.

This clonotype was counted many times. The rearrangement links TRBV20-1 to TRBJ2-5, with D uncertain. The CDR3 loop spans 12 amino acids. The V end lost 3 bases, the J end lost 5 bases, and 10 bases lay between the germline ends. Germline V gene sequence: CDR1 DFQATT, CDR2 SNEGSKA (reference sequence). The CDR3 nucleotides read TGCAGTGCTAGGCGTGGCAGCGAGACCCAGTACTTC. Its translation is CSARRGSETQYF.

Ten or more counts support this clonotype. The chain couples TRBV29-1 to TRBJ2-6; D gene unclear. The length of the CDR3 is 14 residues. Trimming cost V 4 bases and J 4 bases, with 11 bases left between them. Germline V gene lookup returns CDR1 SQVTM and CDR2 ANQGSEA. The CDR3 DNA reads as TGCAGCGTTGCCAAGGGATCCGGGGCCAACGTCCTGACTTTC. Its protein product is CSVAKGSGANVLTF.

This clonotype was detected only a few times. The chain is built from TRBV29-1 and TRBJ2-7, with 11 bases fitting TRBD2. With 3 bases clipped from V and 3 bases from J, the junction kept 1 base outside the gene matches. The CDR3 contains 13 residues. Germline lookup yields CDR1 SQVTM and CDR2 ANQGSEA. The CDR3 bases are TGCAGCGTTGATACTAGCGGGGGCTACGAGCAGTACTTC. Translating gives CSVDTSGGYEQYF.

Ten or more counts support this clonotype. The chain carries TRBV7-2 and TRBJ2-3; no definite D call. CDR1 is SGHTA and CDR2 is FQGNSA in the germline V gene. V was shortened by 3 bases and J by 2 bases, with 9 bases between the two germline ends. The CDR3 has 14 residues. This CDR3 reads CASSFDWATDTQYF. The CDR3 coding sequence is TGTGCCAGCAGCTTTGACTGGGCCACAGATACGCAGTATTTT.

This clonotype was observed at least ten times. This chain connects TRBV27 to TRBJ2-1; D possibly matches TRBD1 or TRBD2 (5 bases each). This CDR3 is built from 15 residues. V shed 3 bases and J shed 3 bases, with 12 bases lying between them. Germline CDR1 reads MNHEY; CDR2 reads SMNVEV (reference sequence). The CDR3: CASSLEGDLYNEQFF. Written as DNA, the CDR3 is TGTGCCAGCAGTTTGGAAGGGGACCTCTACAATGAGCAGTTCTTC.